The text below deals with one T cell receptor beta chain. What it binds is not known. The source of the sample is a study of OX40 agonist ivuxolimab in advanced cancers. Study conclusions and caveats: Patients with a partial response at 0.1-3.0 mg/kg had among the lowest clonal expansion.

The table came from immunoSEQ multiplex PCR; TCRdb's copy has only in-frame clones and leaves some out. The table shows over 65,000 clones, with 92% occurring only once. Trimming removed 3 bases at V and 7 bases at J, with 16 bases between. CDR1 and CDR2 (germline): GTSNPN, SVGIG (reference sequence). This CDR3 has 13 amino acids. This rearrangement joins TRBV30 to TRBJ2-7, with D possibly TRBD2 on 6 matching bases. This clonotype was obtained from an adult with an advanced solid tumor such as melanoma, head and neck, liver or kidney cancer. Material: CD4+ or CD8+ T cells sorted from blood, obtained in a trial of the OX40 agonist ivuxolimab. CDR3 sequence (DNA): TGTGCCTGGAGCCCCGGGGGACCGGGGGAGCAGTACTTC. The encoded protein is CAWSPGGPGEQYF.